These T cell receptor beta chains were read from a single sample in a study of response to subunit inactivated influenza vaccine. Each CDR3 protein gets one entry after TCRdb re-called the RT-PCR reads with MiXCR. The sample has hundreds of thousands of distinct CDR3 sequences; approximately 15% are singletons. The material was PBMCs from blood, obtained approximately 15 days before vaccination. The origin of the receptors is a man aged 45-60 years who received an inactivated influenza vaccine. Both conserved end residues are part of each CDR3. D genes are given only for firm matches. Rows may omit the clone size; those that give it use once, few, many or a size class.

>NA|NA|TRBJ2-7|TRBV10-3
CAISEAQDSYEQYF
TGTGCCATCAGTGAAGCGCAAGACTCCTACGAGCAGTACTTC
>NA|NA|TRBJ2-7|TRBV20-1
CSATMASPAYEQYF
TGCAGTGCAACAATGGCTAGCCCTGCCTACGAGCAGTACTTC
>few|NA|TRBJ2-1|TRBV3-1
CASSQRIGEQFF
TGTGCCAGCAGCCAACGTATCGGTGAGCAGTTCTTC
>many|NA|TRBJ2-7|TRBV20-1
CSATRTSRSEQYF
TGCAGTGCTACTAGGACCTCGCGGTCCGAGCAGTACTTC
>few|TRBD2|TRBJ2-1|TRBV5-1
CASRPGLAGVNEQFF
TGCGCCAGCCGACCAGGACTAGCGGGAGTAAATGAGCAGTTCTTC
>few|NA|TRBJ2-1|TRBV11-2
CASSLGLAVRKNEQFF
TGTGCCAGCAGCTTAGGTCTCGCGGTCAGGAAGAATGAGCAGTTCTTC
>NA|NA|TRBJ2-5|TRBV6-5
CASSYGRSSIGETQYF
TGTGCCAGCAGTTACGGAAGGTCCTCCATTGGGGAGACCCAGTACTTC
>few|NA|TRBJ2-7|TRBV7-2
CASSLWSTGSYEQYF
TGTGCCAGCAGCTTATGGTCTACGGGGAGCTACGAGCAGTACTTC
>many|NA|TRBJ2-7|TRBV5-1
CASGLTPNPYEQYF
TGCGCCAGCGGCTTGACTCCGAACCCCTACGAGCAGTACTTC
>few|NA|TRBJ2-7|TRBV11-2
CASTPTTGHYSYEQYF
TGTGCCAGCACCCCAACGACAGGCCACTACTCCTACGAGCAGTACTTC
>few|NA|TRBJ2-5|TRBV9
CASSPQVGPVGETQYF
TGTGCCAGCAGCCCTCAGGTGGGCCCGGTAGGCGAGACCCAGTACTTC
>few|NA|TRBJ2-7|TRBV20-1
CSGAGDYEQYF
TGCAGTGGAGCAGGGGACTACGAGCAGTACTTC
>NA|NA|TRBJ1-4|TRBV5-1
CASSLTGLDNEKLFF
TGCGCCAGCAGCTTAACAGGGCTCGATAATGAAAAACTGTTTTTT
>NA|TRBD1|TRBJ2-5|TRBV5-1
CASSGDRGNQETQYF
TGCGCCAGCAGCGGGGACAGGGGGAACCAAGAGACCCAGTACTTC
>NA|TRBD2|TRBJ2-2|TRBV29-1
CSVRGGVNTGELFF
TGCAGCGTTCGCGGGGGGGTTAACACCGGGGAGCTGTTTTTT
>NA|NA|TRBJ2-3|TRBV5-5
CASSLDVWPGTDTQYF
TGTGCCAGCAGCTTGGACGTTTGGCCAGGCACAGATACGCAGTATTTT
>few|NA|TRBJ2-1|TRBV20-1
CSARDLDSNNEQFF
TGCAGTGCTAGAGACCTGGACTCCAACAATGAGCAGTTCTTC
>NA|NA|TRBJ2-7|TRBV10-3
CAISFRDIPYEQYF
TGTGCCATCAGCTTTCGGGACATACCCTACGAGCAGTACTTC
>many|TRBD1|TRBJ1-1|TRBV20-1
CSARTPTGDDTEAFF
TGCAGTGCTAGAACACCAACAGGGGATGACACTGAAGCTTTCTTT
>few|TRBD2|TRBJ2-5|TRBV7-2
CASSLRGSSGTRETQYF
TGTGCCAGCAGCTTAAGGGGTTCTAGCGGAACCCGGGAGACCCAGTACTTC
>few|TRBD1|TRBJ2-7|TRBV6-2/TRBV6-3
CASSYSPNQPSSGTDYEQYF
TGTGCCAGCAGTTACTCTCCAAATCAACCTTCTTCCGGGACAGATTACGAGCAGTACTTC
>NA|NA|TRBJ2-7|TRBV5-1
CASSLGFGRGTSYEQYF
TGCGCCAGCAGCTTGGGGTTTGGTAGGGGGACCTCCTACGAGCAGTACTTC
>NA|NA|TRBJ2-2|TRBV7-9
CASSPTIAGELFF
TGTGCCAGCAGCCCCACTATCGCCGGGGAGCTGTTTTTT
>once|NA|TRBJ2-1|TRBV6-2/TRBV6-3
CASSPPAPSYNEQFF
TGTGCCAGCAGCCCCCCGGCCCCCTCCTACAATGAGCAGTTCTTC
>NA|NA|TRBJ2-5|TRBV28
CASSLFRSFQETQYF
TGTGCCAGCAGTTTATTCAGGAGTTTTCAAGAGACCCAGTACTTC
>many|TRBD2|TRBJ2-1|TRBV5-1
CASHPRLILTSLGLSYNEQFF
TGCGCCAGCCACCCTCGCCTGATATTGACTAGCCTTGGCCTATCCTACAATGAGCAGTTCTTC
>many|TRBD1|TRBJ1-2|TRBV28
CASSLGQGSGGYTF
TGTGCCAGCAGCCTGGGACAGGGGAGCGGCGGCTACACCTTC
>many|NA|TRBJ2-1|TRBV24-1
CATSDATAVGKQFF
TGTGCCACCAGTGATGCCACCGCCGTGGGGAAGCAGTTCTTC
>NA|NA|TRBJ2-3|TRBV6-5
CASNFGAATDTQYF
TGTGCCAGCAATTTCGGAGCGGCCACAGATACGCAGTATTTT
>NA|NA|TRBJ2-7|TRBV28
CATTLERLQKQYF
TGTGCCACCACCTTAGAGAGGCTGCAAAAGCAGTACTTC
>few|TRBD1|TRBJ1-2|TRBV13
CASSNGQGLNGYTF
TGTGCCAGCAGCAATGGACAGGGGCTGAATGGCTACACCTTC
>NA|TRBD1|TRBJ2-5|TRBV10-3
CAISGYNRGIIETQYF
TGTGCCATCAGCGGGTATAACAGGGGAATAATAGAGACCCAGTACTTC
>few|NA|TRBJ2-1|TRBV7-3
CASSLTSGALSEQFF
TGTGCCAGCAGCTTAACTAGCGGCGCTCTTAGTGAGCAGTTCTTC
>few|TRBD2|TRBJ2-5|TRBV5-4
CASSWPGLAVPKGETQYF
TGTGCCAGCAGCTGGCCGGGACTAGCGGTTCCAAAAGGGGAGACCCAGTACTTC
>NA|NA|TRBJ2-2|TRBV12-3/TRBV12-4
CASSFGVGGGELFF
TGTGCCAGCAGTTTCGGGGTGGGTGGCGGGGAGCTGTTTTTT
>few|NA|TRBJ1-1|TRBV5-1
CASSLVGGMRDTEAFF
TGCGCCAGCAGCTTGGTCGGAGGGATGAGGGACACTGAAGCTTTCTTT
>many|NA|TRBJ2-2|TRBV10-3
CAISVRGTPNTGELFF
TGTGCCATCAGTGTACGGGGGACACCTAACACCGGGGAGCTGTTTTTT